This T cell receptor (beta chain) was identified in a study of T cell responses to AZD1222 COVID-19 vaccine. This CDR3 is built from 16 residues. Trimming removed 1 base from V and 4 bases from J; junction bases left unmatched: 5. Germline CDR1 reads LGHDT; CDR2 reads YNNKEL (reference sequence). This clone occurred a few times. Its target is unknown. Study conclusions and caveats: Just a handful of people given AZD1222 tested seropositive at baseline. Close to half of all spike-specific TCRs reportedly target regions of the variants that are unmutated. Clonal diversity was possibly underestimated, and white British individuals and females predominated among donors.

TCRdb's table, derived via immunoSEQ multiplex PCR, lists solely in-frame clones and lacks some. This sample has more than 150,000 clones, with approximately 91% found just once. The sequenced sample was peripheral blood, obtained 28 days after the second AZD1222 dose. The J gene is TRBJ2-5, the V gene TRBV3-1 (or the pseudogene TRBV3-2), with TRBD2 matching 11 bases. The TCR comes from an adult who received the AZD1222 COVID-19 vaccine. The CDR3 region has the DNA TGTGCCAGCAGCCAAGTCGGAGGACTAGCGGGAGAGACCCAGTACTTC. Residues: CASSQVGGLAGETQYF.